These 6 T cell receptor beta chains share one sample of origin, sequenced in a study of response to subunit inactivated influenza vaccine. TCRdb reprocessed the RT-PCR reads via MiXCR and lists one record per CDR3 protein. Of hundreds of thousands of distinct CDR3 sequences in the sample, 12% were seen once. Material: PBMCs from blood, obtained on the day of vaccination. These receptor sequences come from a middle-aged man who received an inactivated influenza vaccine.

This clonotype has more than one count but fewer than ten. This chain joins TRBV15 and TRBJ2-7; 8 bases align to TRBD1. Germline lookup yields CDR1 LNHNV and CDR2 YYDKDF (reference sequence). The CDR3 contains 14 residues. Trimming cost V 1 base and J 3 bases; bases outside gene matches: 2. CDR3 protein: CATSRGGQGYEQYF. CDR3 in DNA: TGTGCCACCAGCAGAGGTGGACAGGGCTACGAGCAGTACTTC.

This rearrangement joins TRBV4-2 to TRBJ2-1; D possibly corresponds to TRBD1 (5 bases). The CDR3 runs to 16 residues. The germline gives CDR1 LGHNA, CDR2 YNFKEQ. Trimming stripped 4 bases from V and 0 bases from J, with 13 bases between. This CDR3 is CASSLSTGASYNEQFF. CDR3 DNA sequence: TGTGCCAGCAGCCTATCGACTGGGGCCTCCTACAATGAGCAGTTCTTC.

This clonotype was detected many times. V and J are TRBV4-2 and TRBJ2-1, with 9 bases matching TRBD2. There are 20 residues in the CDR3. After removal of 1 base from V and 8 bases from J, the junction contained 21 bases not matched to a gene. The germline CDR1 and CDR2 sequences are LGHNA and YNFKEQ. The CDR3 loop is CASSQVGWGSGLAGIYEQFF. Written as DNA, the CDR3 is TGTGCCAGCAGCCAAGTTGGATGGGGCTCCGGGCTAGCGGGAATCTATGAGCAGTTCTTC.

The rearrangement joins TRBV6-1 to TRBJ2-3; no clear D gene. Germline V gene data show CDR1 as MNHNS and CDR2 as SASEGT. CDR3 length: 15 amino acids. Trimming removed 6 bases from V and 2 bases from J, with 15 bases in between. The CDR3 bases are TGTGCCAGCAGAGACCGACACTCCCACACAGATACGCAGTATTTT. The encoded protein is CASRDRHSHTDTQYF.

The chain couples TRBV29-1 to TRBJ2-5, with 7 bases fitting TRBD2. The germline gives CDR1 SQVTM, CDR2 ANQGSEA. The V segment lost 5 bases and the J segment 4 bases; nucleotides outside the gene matches: 10. CDR3 size: 14 residues. CDR3 loop: CSVRDGGFRETQYF. CDR3 sequence (DNA): TGCAGCGTTCGGGACGGGGGGTTCAGAGAGACCCAGTACTTC.

This clonotype was seen ten or more times. The chain links TRBV12-3 or TRBV12-4 to TRBJ1-2; 7 bases agree with TRBD1. The V and J ends lost 3 bases and 2 bases, in that order; junction bases with no gene match: 6. The CDR3 contains 15 residues. The CDR3 DNA follows: TGTGCCAGCAGTTTTGGCAGGGGGGAGAACTATGGCTACACCTTC. Residues: CASSFGRGENYGYTF.